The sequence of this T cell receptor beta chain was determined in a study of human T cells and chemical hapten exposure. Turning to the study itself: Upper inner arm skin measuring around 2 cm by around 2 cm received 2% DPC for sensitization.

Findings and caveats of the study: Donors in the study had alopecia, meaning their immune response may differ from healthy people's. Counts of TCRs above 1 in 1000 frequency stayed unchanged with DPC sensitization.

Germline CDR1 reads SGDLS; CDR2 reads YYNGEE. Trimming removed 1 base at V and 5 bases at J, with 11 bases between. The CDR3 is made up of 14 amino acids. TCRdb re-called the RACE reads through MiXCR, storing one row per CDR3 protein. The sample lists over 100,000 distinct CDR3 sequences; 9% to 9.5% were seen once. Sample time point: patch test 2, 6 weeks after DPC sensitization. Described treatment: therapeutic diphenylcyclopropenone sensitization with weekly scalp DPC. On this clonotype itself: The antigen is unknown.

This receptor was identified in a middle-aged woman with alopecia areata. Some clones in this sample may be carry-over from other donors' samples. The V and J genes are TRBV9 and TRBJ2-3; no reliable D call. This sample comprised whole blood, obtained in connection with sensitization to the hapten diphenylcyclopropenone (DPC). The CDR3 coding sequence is TGTGCCAGCAGCGTACGGAGTGCGAGAGATACGCAGTATTTT. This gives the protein CASSVRSARDTQYF.